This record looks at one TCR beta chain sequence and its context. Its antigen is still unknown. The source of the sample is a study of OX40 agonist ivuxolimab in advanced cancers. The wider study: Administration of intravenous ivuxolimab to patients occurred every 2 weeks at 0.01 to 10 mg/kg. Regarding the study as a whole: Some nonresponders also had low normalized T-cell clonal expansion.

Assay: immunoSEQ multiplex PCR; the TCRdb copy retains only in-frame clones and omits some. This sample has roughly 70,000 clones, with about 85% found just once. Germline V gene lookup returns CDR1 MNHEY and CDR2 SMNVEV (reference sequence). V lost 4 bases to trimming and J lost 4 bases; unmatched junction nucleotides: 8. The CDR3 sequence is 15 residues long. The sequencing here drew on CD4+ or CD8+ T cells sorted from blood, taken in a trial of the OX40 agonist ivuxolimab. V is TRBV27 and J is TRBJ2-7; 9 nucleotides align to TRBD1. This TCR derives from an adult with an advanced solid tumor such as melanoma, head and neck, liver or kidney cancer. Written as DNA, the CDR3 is TGTGCCAGCAGTTCCTTCGGGACAGGGAATTACGAGCAGTACTTC. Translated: CASSSFGTGNYEQYF.